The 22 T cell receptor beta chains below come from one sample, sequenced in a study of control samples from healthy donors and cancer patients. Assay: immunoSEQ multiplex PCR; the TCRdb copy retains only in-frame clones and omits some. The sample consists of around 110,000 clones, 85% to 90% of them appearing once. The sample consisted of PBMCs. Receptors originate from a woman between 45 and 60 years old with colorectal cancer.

CDR3 amino acids: CASSLLGAVAGIYNEQFF. DNA of the CDR3: TGTGCCAGCAGCTTACTAGGGGCGGTAGCGGGAATCTACAATGAGCAGTTCTTC. This chain joins TRBV13 and TRBJ2-1; TRBD2 matches 8 bases. CDR3 size: 18 residues. Trimming cost V 2 bases and J 3 bases; bases outside gene matches: 12. The V gene's germline CDR1 is PRHDT and CDR2 FYEKMQ (reference sequence).

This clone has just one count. CDR3 in amino acids: CASAREVGTEAFF. The DNA for the CDR3 is TGTGCCAGCGCGAGGGAGGTGGGCACTGAAGCTTTCTTT. The rearrangement uses TRBV12-3 or TRBV12-4 and TRBJ1-1; D call uncertain. The CDR3 is 13 residues long. V was shortened by 8 bases and J by 4 bases, with 14 bases between the two germline ends.

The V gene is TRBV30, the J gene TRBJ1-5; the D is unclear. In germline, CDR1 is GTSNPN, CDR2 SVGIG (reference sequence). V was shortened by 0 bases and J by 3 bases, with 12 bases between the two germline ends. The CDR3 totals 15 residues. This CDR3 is CAWSVSGSNNQPQHF. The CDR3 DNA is TGTGCCTGGAGTGTTAGTGGCAGCAACAATCAGCCCCAGCATTTT.

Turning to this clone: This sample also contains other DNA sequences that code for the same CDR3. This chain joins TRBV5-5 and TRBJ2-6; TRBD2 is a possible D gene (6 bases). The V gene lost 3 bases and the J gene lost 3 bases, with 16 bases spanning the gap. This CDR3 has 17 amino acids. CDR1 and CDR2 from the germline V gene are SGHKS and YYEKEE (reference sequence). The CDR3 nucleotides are TGTGCCAGCAGCTACCGGGGAGGAAAGGGTGGGGCCAACGTCCTGACTTTC. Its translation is CASSYRGGKGGANVLTF.

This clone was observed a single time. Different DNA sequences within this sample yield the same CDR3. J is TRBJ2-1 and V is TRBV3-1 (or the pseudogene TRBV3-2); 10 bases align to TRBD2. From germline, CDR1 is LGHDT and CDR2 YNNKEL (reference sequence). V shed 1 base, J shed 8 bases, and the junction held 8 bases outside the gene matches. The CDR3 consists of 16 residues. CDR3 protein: CASSQVSSGSRDEQFF. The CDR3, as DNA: TGTGCCAGCAGCCAAGTGTCTAGCGGGAGTCGAGATGAGCAGTTCTTC.

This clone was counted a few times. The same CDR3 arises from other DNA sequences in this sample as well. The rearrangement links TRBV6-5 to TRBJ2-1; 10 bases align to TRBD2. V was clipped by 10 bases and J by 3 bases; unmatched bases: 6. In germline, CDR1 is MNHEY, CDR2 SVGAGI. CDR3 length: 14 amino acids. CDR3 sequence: CATRAGGHYNEQFF. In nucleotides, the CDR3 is TGTGCCACCCGAGCGGGAGGGCACTACAATGAGCAGTTCTTC.

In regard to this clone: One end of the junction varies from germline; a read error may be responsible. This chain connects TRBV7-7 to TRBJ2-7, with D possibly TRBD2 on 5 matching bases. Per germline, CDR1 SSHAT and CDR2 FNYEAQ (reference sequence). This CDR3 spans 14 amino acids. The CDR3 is CASSLELESYEQYF. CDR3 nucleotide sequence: TGTGCTAGCAGCTTAGAACTAGAATCCTACGAGCAGTACTTC.

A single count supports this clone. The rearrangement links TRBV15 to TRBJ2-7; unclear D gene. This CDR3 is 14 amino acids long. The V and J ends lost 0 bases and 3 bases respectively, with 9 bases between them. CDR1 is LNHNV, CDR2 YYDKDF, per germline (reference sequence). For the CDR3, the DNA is TGTGCCACCAGCAGAGACCTGGGAAACTACGAGCAGTACTTC. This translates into CATSRDLGNYEQYF.

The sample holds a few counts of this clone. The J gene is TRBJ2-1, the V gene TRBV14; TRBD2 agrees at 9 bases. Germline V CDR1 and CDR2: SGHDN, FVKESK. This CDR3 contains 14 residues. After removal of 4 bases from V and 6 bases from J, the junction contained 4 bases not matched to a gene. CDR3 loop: CASSPLAGSNEQFF. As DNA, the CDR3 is TGTGCCAGCAGCCCCCTAGCGGGGTCCAATGAGCAGTTCTTC.

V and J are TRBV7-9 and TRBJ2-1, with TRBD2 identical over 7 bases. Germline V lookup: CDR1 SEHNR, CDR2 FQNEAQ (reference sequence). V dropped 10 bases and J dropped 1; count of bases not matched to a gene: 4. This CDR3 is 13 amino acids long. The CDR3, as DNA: TGTGCCACCAAGCGGGATTCCTACAATGAGCAGTTCTTC. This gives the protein CATKRDSYNEQFF.

The CDR3 sequence is CASSLGLSPSETQYF. The CDR3 DNA reads as TGTGCCAGCAGCTTAGGCCTCTCCCCAAGCGAGACCCAGTACTTC. The chain carries TRBV11-2 and TRBJ2-5; no definite D call. Deletions cut 1 base from V and 5 bases from J, with 14 bases between. The CDR3 consists of 15 residues. Per the germline V gene, CDR1 is SGHAT and CDR2 is FQNNGV.

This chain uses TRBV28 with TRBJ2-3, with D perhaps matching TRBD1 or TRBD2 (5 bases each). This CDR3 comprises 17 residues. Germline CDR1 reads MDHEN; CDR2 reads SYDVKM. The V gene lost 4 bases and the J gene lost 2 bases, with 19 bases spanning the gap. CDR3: CASSSVYGTSPTDTQYF. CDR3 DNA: TGTGCCAGCAGTTCGGTGTACGGGACCTCCCCCACAGATACGCAGTATTTT. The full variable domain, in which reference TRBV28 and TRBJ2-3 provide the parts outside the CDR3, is DVKVTQSSRYLVKRTGEKVFLECVQDMDHENMFWYRQDPGLGLRLIYFSYDVKMKEKGDIPEGYSVSREKKERFSLILESASTNQTSMYLCASSSVYGTSPTDTQYFGPGTRLTVL.

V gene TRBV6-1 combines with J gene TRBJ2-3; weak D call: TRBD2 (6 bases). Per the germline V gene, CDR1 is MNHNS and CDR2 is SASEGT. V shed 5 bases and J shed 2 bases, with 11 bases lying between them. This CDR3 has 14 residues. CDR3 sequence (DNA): TGTGCCAGCAGTTCGGGACTTTCCACAGATACGCAGTATTTT. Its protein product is CASSSGLSTDTQYF.

CDR3 sequence: CASSVGGSTNEKLFF. The CDR3 DNA reads TGTGCCAGCAGCGTAGGGGGGTCAACTAATGAAAAACTGTTTTTT. This sequence joins TRBV9 and TRBJ1-4; tentatively, D is TRBD1 (5 bases). This CDR3 has 15 residues. V lost 0 bases and J 0 bases, leaving 6 bases between the germline ends. Germline V gene sequence: CDR1 SGDLS, CDR2 YYNGEE.

In DNA, the CDR3 is TGTGCCAGCAGCCAAGGGAGGGATCAGCCCCAGCATTTT. Translation: CASSQGRDQPQHF. The gene calls are TRBV3-1 (or the pseudogene TRBV3-2) and TRBJ1-5; D uncertain. The CDR3 is 13 residues long. CDR1 is LGHDT and CDR2 is YNNKEL in the germline V gene (reference sequence). Deletions cut 1 base from V and 5 bases from J, with 6 bases between.

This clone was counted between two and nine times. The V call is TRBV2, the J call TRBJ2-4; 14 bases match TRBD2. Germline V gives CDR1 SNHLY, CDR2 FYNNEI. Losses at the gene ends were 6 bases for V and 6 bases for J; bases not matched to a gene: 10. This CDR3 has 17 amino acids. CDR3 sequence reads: CASRPGLAGERGNIQYF. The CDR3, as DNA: TGTGCCAGCAGACCGGGACTAGCGGGGGAACGGGGAAACATTCAGTACTTC.

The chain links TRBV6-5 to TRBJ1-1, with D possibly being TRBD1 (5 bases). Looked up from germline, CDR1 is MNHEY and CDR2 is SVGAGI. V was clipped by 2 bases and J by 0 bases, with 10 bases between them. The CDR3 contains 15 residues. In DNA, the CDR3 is TGTGCCAGCAGTTACGTGGGACCGATGAACACTGAAGCTTTCTTT. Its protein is CASSYVGPMNTEAFF.

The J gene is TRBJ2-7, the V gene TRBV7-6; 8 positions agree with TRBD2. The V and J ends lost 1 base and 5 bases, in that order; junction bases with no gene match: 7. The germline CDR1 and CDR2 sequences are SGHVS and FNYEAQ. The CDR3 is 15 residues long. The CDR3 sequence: CASSLGRSGIDEQYF. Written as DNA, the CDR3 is TGTGCCAGCAGCTTAGGGCGTAGCGGGATCGACGAGCAGTACTTC.

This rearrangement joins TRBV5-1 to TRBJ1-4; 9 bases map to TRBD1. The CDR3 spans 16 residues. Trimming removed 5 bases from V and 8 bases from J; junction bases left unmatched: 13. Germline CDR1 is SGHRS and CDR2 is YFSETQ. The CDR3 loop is CASRSGTGGLSEKLFF. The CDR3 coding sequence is TGCGCCAGCAGGTCGGGAACAGGGGGCTTAAGCGAAAAACTGTTTTTT.

The CDR3 loop is CASTSGYEQYF. The CDR3, as DNA: TGTGCCAGTACCAGCGGTTACGAGCAGTACTTC. The J gene is TRBJ2-7, the V gene TRBV19; maybe TRBD2 (5 bases). The CDR3 contains 11 residues. Germline V gene sequence: CDR1 LNHDA, CDR2 SQIVND (reference sequence). V was shortened by 7 bases and J by 4 bases, with 8 bases between the two germline ends.

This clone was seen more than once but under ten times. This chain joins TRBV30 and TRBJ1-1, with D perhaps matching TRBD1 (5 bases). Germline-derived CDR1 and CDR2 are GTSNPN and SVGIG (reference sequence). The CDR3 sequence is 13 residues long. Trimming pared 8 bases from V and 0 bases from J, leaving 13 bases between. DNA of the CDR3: TGTGCCCGGCGGACACGGATGAACACTGAAGCTTTCTTT. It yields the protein CARRTRMNTEAFF. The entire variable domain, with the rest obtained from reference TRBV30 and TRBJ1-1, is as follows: SQTIHQWPATLVQPVGSPLSLECTVEGTSNPNLYWYRQAAGRGLQLLFYSVGIGQISSEVPQNLSASRPQDRQFILSSKKLLLSDSGFYLCARRTRMNTEAFFGQGTRLTVV.

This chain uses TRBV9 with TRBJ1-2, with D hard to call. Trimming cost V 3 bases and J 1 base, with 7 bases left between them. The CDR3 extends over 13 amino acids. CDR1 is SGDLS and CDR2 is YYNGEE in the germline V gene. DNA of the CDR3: TGTGCCAGCAGCGAGGGCAGTAACTATGGCTACACCTTC. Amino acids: CASSEGSNYGYTF.